This T cell receptor beta chain was obtained from a study of blood T cell repertoires in COVID-19. Study in general: Acute-phase and convalescent COVID-19 samples originated in the United States, Italy and Spain. PBMCs, B-cell-depleted T cells, or T cells were the source of the cDNA or gDNA that made up the material.

This clone was detected a few times. A Seattle source enrolled patients during active infection and followed them longitudinally. J gave up 4 bases and V 4 bases, and 14 bases lay outside the gene matches. In germline, CDR1 is SGHNT, CDR2 YYREEE (reference sequence). This CDR3 contains 17 residues. Per the study methods: It was from reference gene primer amplification that nucleated cell counts were estimated. Repertoires were generated with immunoSEQ multiplex PCR, while TCRdb's copy carries only in-frame clones and drops some. V, J and clone size are those of that table, while D and trimming were read from the DNA. Of fewer than 250,000 clones listed, about 82% are singletons.

This chain joins TRBV5-4 and TRBJ1-1; 9 bases line up with TRBD1. The receptor was isolated from a man in his 60s with COVID-19, enrolled during active disease. The specimen sequenced was peripheral blood. DNA for the CDR3: TGTGCCAGCAGCCGACGACCCGGGACAGGGAGTCGCACTGAAGCTTTCTTT. Its translation is CASSRRPGTGSRTEAFF.